A selection of T cell receptor beta chains follows, all from one sample in a study of cytomegalovirus exposure and HLA in healthy donors. Profiling relied on immunoSEQ multiplex PCR, and the TCRdb table lists in-frame clones only, not all of them. The sample is made up of roughly 120,000 clones, and the top ten hold about 0.93% of it. Sequenced sample: PBMCs. The receptor set was obtained from a young man in good health and CMV-seronegative. CDR3s include the opening cysteine and the closing phenylalanine or tryptophan. D genes are given only for firm matches.

j_call v_call d_call cdr3_aa cdr3_nt
TRBJ1-4 TRBV19 - CASSIRGGGEGRKLFF TGTGCCAGTAGTATAAGAGGCGGAGGGGAGGGGCGAAAACTGTTTTTT
TRBJ1-5 TRBV18 - CASSPTEGGHNQPQHF TGTGCCAGCTCACCAACTGAAGGGGGACACAATCAGCCCCAGCATTTT
TRBJ2-7 TRBV7-9 - CASSLGNTYEQYF TGTGCCAGCAGCTTAGGCAACACCTACGAGCAGTACTTC
TRBJ1-6 TRBV5-1 TRBD1 CASSFDRGGNSPLHF TGCGCCAGCAGCTTTGACAGGGGTGGCAATTCACCCCTCCACTTT
TRBJ2-7 TRBV30 - CAGLWTYSYEQYF TGTGCCGGACTCTGGACCTACTCCTACGAGCAGTACTTC
TRBJ1-5 TRBV18 - CASSPPRGEGAQPQHF TGTGCCAGCTCACCACCCAGAGGGGAGGGTGCTCAGCCCCAGCATTTT
TRBJ2-7 TRBV28 - CASSLREQYF TGTGCCAGCAGTCTCCGGGAGCAGTACTTC
TRBJ2-2 TRBV7-8 - CASSSRRGLNTGELFF TGTGCCAGCAGCTCCCGCCGAGGACTGAACACCGGGGAGCTGTTTTTT
TRBJ2-3 TRBV9 TRBD1 CASSFRTGLHTDTQYF TGTGCCAGCAGCTTTAGGACAGGTCTCCACACAGATACGCAGTATTTT
TRBJ2-7 TRBV11-2 - CASSLASNRVPEQYF TGTGCCAGCAGCTTAGCTTCCAACAGGGTCCCCGAGCAGTACTTC
TRBJ2-1 TRBV11-3 TRBD2 CASSLVSLAGGSYNEQFF TGTGCCAGCAGCTTAGTGTCGCTAGCGGGAGGCTCCTACAATGAGCAGTTCTTC
TRBJ2-5 TRBV28 TRBD2 CASSRGLAPAGTQYF TGTGCCAGCAGCCGCGGACTAGCGCCGGCGGGGACCCAGTACTTC
TRBJ2-1 TRBV19 TRBD1 CASSIGHGTGGNEQFF TGTGCCAGTAGTATCGGCCACGGGACAGGGGGCAATGAGCAGTTCTTC
TRBJ2-7 TRBV5-1 - CASSLKGQTSYEQYF TGCGCCAGCAGCTTGAAGGGCCAGACTAGCTACGAGCAGTACTTC
TRBJ1-5 TRBV18 - CASSPKGGGGNQPQHF TGTGCCAGCTCACCAAAGGGAGGGGGAGGCAATCAGCCCCAGCATTTT
TRBJ1-5 TRBV19 TRBD1 CASSIAQGVGSNQPQHF TGTGCCAGTAGTATAGCACAGGGGGTGGGGAGCAATCAGCCCCAGCATTTT
TRBJ2-7 TRBV18 TRBD1 CASSPGQNYEQYF TGTGCCAGCTCACCGGGACAGAACTACGAGCAGTACTTC
TRBJ2-6 TRBV12-5 - CASGLATEAGGANVLTF TGTGCTAGTGGTTTGGCCACGGAGGCTGGTGGGGCCAACGTCCTGACTTTC
TRBJ1-5 TRBV6-5 - CASSFGLVNQPQHF TGTGCCAGCAGTTTTGGACTTGTCAATCAGCCCCAGCATTTT
TRBJ1-2 TRBV18 - CASSPEDIRGYGYTF TGTGCCAGCTCACCAGAGGACATCAGGGGCTATGGCTACACCTTC
TRBJ2-7 TRBV10-3 - CAISQGISYEQYF TGTGCCATCAGCCAGGGGATTTCCTACGAGCAGTACTTC
TRBJ1-5 TRBV18 TRBD1 CASTTDRANQPQHF TGTGCCAGCACGACGGACAGGGCTAATCAGCCCCAGCATTTT
TRBJ2-1 TRBV30 TRBD2 CAWNPTRTSGIFNEQFF TGTGCCTGGAATCCCACACGAACTAGCGGGATTTTCAATGAGCAGTTCTTC
TRBJ1-1 TRBV19 - CASSPARRGPYTEAFF TGTGCCAGTAGCCCCGCTCGAAGGGGCCCCTACACTGAAGCTTTCTTT
TRBJ2-1 TRBV5-5 TRBD2 CASSLGLAGPSSYNEQFF TGTGCCAGCAGCTTGGGGCTAGCGGGCCCCTCCTCCTACAATGAGCAGTTCTTC